Listed here are 18 T cell receptor beta chains from one sample, sequenced in a study of cytomegalovirus exposure and HLA in healthy donors. PCR employed 60 Vbeta and 13 Jbeta primers. Only in-frame clones appear in the TCRdb table, and some are missing; sequencing was by immunoSEQ multiplex PCR. The sample has 100,000 to 150,000 clones, 75% to 90% seen once. Sequenced material: PBMCs. These receptors were collected from a man aged 45-65 years in good health and CMV-seronegative.

The chain recombines TRBV28 with TRBJ2-1, with 7 bases identical to TRBD2. J lost 7 bases, V lost 3 bases, and 6 bases had no gene match. The germline CDR1 and CDR2 sequences are MDHEN and SYDVKM. This CDR3 spans 14 amino acids. The chain's CDR3 is CASSLAGEVNEQFF. The CDR3 region has the DNA TGTGCCAGCAGTTTGGCGGGAGAGGTTAATGAGCAGTTCTTC.

This sequence joins TRBV25-1 and TRBJ2-4; 7 bases are a match to TRBD2. With 0 bases clipped from V and 5 bases from J, the junction kept 10 bases outside the gene matches. The CDR3 has 17 residues. In germline, CDR1 is MGHDK, CDR2 SYGVNS. Here the CDR3 reads CASSEYWSTRGENIQYF. DNA of the CDR3: TGTGCCAGCAGTGAATATTGGTCTACCCGGGGGGAAAACATTCAGTACTTC.

In its sample, this clone was seen once. V and J are TRBV23-1 and TRBJ2-1; a weak D match, TRBD1 (5 bases). TRBV23-1 carries the ORF label, with uncertain function. Trimming stripped 6 bases from V and 5 bases from J, with 32 bases between. The CDR3 loop spans 20 amino acids. The CDR3 sequence: CASSLCSLKQDHVAHNEQFF. The CDR3 DNA is TGCGCCAGCAGCCTCTGCAGTTTGAAACAGGATCATGTTGCTCACAATGAGCAGTTCTTC.

The V and J genes are TRBV7-9 and TRBJ1-5; D possibly corresponds to TRBD1 (6 bases). CDR3 size: 14 residues. V lost 4 bases, J lost 5 bases, and 12 bases lay in between. Germline-derived CDR1 and CDR2 are SEHNR and FQNEAQ (reference sequence). The CDR3 bases are TGTGCCAGCAGCTCCCAGGGGAAGGATCAGCCCCAGCATTTT. Amino acids: CASSSQGKDQPQHF.

The chain couples TRBV5-4 to TRBJ2-5; 9 nucleotides align to TRBD1. Germline values: CDR1 SGHNT, CDR2 YYREEE (reference sequence). After removal of 3 bases from V and 4 bases from J, the junction contained 16 bases not matched to a gene. The CDR3 runs to 18 residues. DNA for the CDR3: TGTGCCAGCAGCTGGGGACCCCCGGGACAGGGACAGTTAGAGACCCAGTACTTC. It specifies CASSWGPPGQGQLETQYF.

This clone was detected only once. This chain uses TRBV7-6 with TRBJ2-1; D may be TRBD2 (7 bases). This CDR3 has 13 amino acids. Germline CDR1 and CDR2: SGHVS and FNYEAQ. The V gene lost 0 bases and the J gene lost 9 bases, with 9 bases spanning the gap. CDR3 region: CASSLAGGLEQFF. In DNA form, the CDR3 reads TGTGCCAGCAGCTTAGCGGGGGGGCTTGAGCAGTTCTTC.

The count of this clone is one. This chain links TRBV29-1 with TRBJ1-5; a weak D match, TRBD1 (5 bases). CDR1 SQVTM and CDR2 ANQGSEA come from the germline V gene. There are 13 residues in the CDR3. V dropped 1 base and J dropped 7 bases, with 11 bases sitting between them. The DNA for the CDR3 is TGCAGCGTTGAAGCAGGGATGGGCCAGCCCCAGCATTTT. Protein sequence: CSVEAGMGQPQHF.

This clone was seen a handful of times. The rearrangement links TRBV4-3 to TRBJ2-1, with 9 nucleotides matching TRBD1. J was trimmed by 3 bases and V by 1 base; bases with no gene match: 1. This CDR3 comprises 15 residues. Germline-derived CDR1 and CDR2 are LGHNA and YSLEER. CDR3 protein: CASSQGDRDYNEQFF. The DNA for the CDR3 is TGCGCCAGCAGCCAAGGGGACAGGGACTACAATGAGCAGTTCTTC.

In its sample, this clone was seen a few times. The genes are TRBV7-2 and TRBJ1-5; D remains ambiguous. Trimming took off 5 bases at V and 6 bases at J, with 8 bases between the two ends. The CDR3 contains 12 residues. CDR1 and CDR2 (germline): SGHTA, FQGNSA. Here the CDR3 DNA reads TGTGCCAGCAGCAAGGAGGGTCAGCCCCAGCATTTT. Residues: CASSKEGQPQHF.

A note on this clone: The junction departs from germline at one end; a sequencing error may be responsible. The chain has TRBV5-1 and TRBJ2-5, with 7 positions matching TRBD1. This CDR3 is built from 16 residues. Germline CDR1 SGHRS, CDR2 YFSETQ. The CDR3, as DNA: TGCGCCTGCAGAGACGGACAGGTGAAGTACCAAGAGACCCAGTACTTC. Protein: CACRDGQVKYQETQYF.

The chain has TRBV19 and TRBJ1-5; D not certain. This CDR3 has 12 residues. CDR1 LNHDA and CDR2 SQIVND come from the germline V gene (reference sequence). The V end lost 4 bases, the J end lost 5 bases, and 6 bases lay between the germline ends. CDR3 nucleotide sequence: TGTGCCAGTAGTACAGGCTATCAGCCCCAGCATTTT. It yields the protein CASSTGYQPQHF.

The V call is TRBV5-1, the J call TRBJ2-1; 7 bases fit TRBD1. The trim removed 4 bases at V and 6 bases at J, leaving 13 bases unmatched. The CDR3 runs to 16 residues. The germline gives CDR1 SGHRS, CDR2 YFSETQ. This CDR3 reads CASSRTSGGRGNEQFF. For the CDR3, the DNA is TGCGCCAGCAGCCGGACCTCAGGGGGAAGAGGCAATGAGCAGTTCTTC.

V usage is TRBV18 and J usage is TRBJ2-7, with D possibly matching TRBD1 (6 bases). V was clipped by 3 bases and J by 2 bases, with 11 bases between them. The germline V gene has CDR1 KGHSH and CDR2 LQKENI. CDR3 length equals 14 residues. DNA for the CDR3: TGTGCCAGCTCACCCCAGGGGTTGACCTACGAGCAGTACTTC. Its protein product is CASSPQGLTYEQYF.

The chain links TRBV7-3 to TRBJ2-7; perhaps TRBD2 as D (5 bases). Trimming cost V 5 bases and J 12 bases, with 23 bases left between them. The CDR3 extends over 14 amino acids. The V gene's germline CDR1 is SGHTA and CDR2 FQGTGA. The CDR3 coding sequence is TGTGCCAGCAGCCGCGACACGGGCGTGGGAGATTGGTACTTC. It codes for CASSRDTGVGDWYF.

The V and J genes are TRBV30 and TRBJ2-7; no definite D call. This CDR3 is built from 14 residues. Germline V gene lookup returns CDR1 GTSNPN and CDR2 SVGIG (reference sequence). Trimming cost V 7 bases and J 2 bases, with 18 bases left between them. The CDR3 region is CASEALRPPYEQYF. Here the CDR3 DNA reads TGTGCCTCCGAAGCCTTGCGTCCCCCCTACGAGCAGTACTTC.

This clone has just a few counts. V and J are TRBV6-1 and TRBJ1-1, with 10 bases matching TRBD1. V dropped 3 bases and J dropped 7; count of bases not matched to a gene: 8. In germline, CDR1 is MNHNS, CDR2 SASEGT. This CDR3 region has 15 residues. CDR3 coding DNA: TGTGCCAGCAGTGACCTGACAGGGGGCAAGTGTGAAGCTTTCTTT. This encodes CASSDLTGGKCEAFF.

The V call is TRBV7-3, the J call TRBJ2-3; 13 bases are a match to TRBD2. The J segment lost 4 bases and the V segment lost 5 bases, leaving 3 bases of the junction unmatched. This CDR3 region has 15 residues. Germline V gives CDR1 SGHTA, CDR2 FQGTGA. CDR3 DNA sequence: TGTGCCAGCAGCCGACTAGCGGGGGGCGCAGATACGCAGTATTTT. It yields the protein CASSRLAGGADTQYF. Variable domain in full (rest from reference TRBV7-3 and TRBJ2-3): GAGVSQTPSNKVTEKGKYVELRCDPISGHTALYWYRQSLGQGPEFLIYFQGTGAADDSGLPNDRFFAVRPEGSVSTLKIQRTERGDSAVYLCASSRLAGGADTQYFGPGTRLTVL.

The J gene is TRBJ2-5, the V gene TRBV7-3; possibly TRBD2 for D (5 bases). From germline, CDR1 is SGHTA and CDR2 FQGTGA. The CDR3 is 14 amino acids. Deletions cut 4 bases from V and 4 bases from J, with 13 bases between. The CDR3 DNA reads as TGTGCCAGCAGCTATGAGCGGAGCCCAGAGACCCAGTACTTC. Its translation is CASSYERSPETQYF.